A single sample is the source of the 17 T cell receptor beta chains below, sequenced in a study of T-cell memory formation after mild COVID-19. TCRdb re-analysed the 5' RACE reads in MiXCR, keeping a single row per CDR3 protein. The table has about 140,000 distinct CDR3 sequences, 14% seen once. The sequencing sample was made of PBMCs or a T cell subset sorted from them (not recorded which). These receptors were taken from an adult woman who had mild COVID-19 (a few samples of this study predate the infection). Cell type and time point are not known.

There are a few counts of this clonotype. The chain carries TRBV5-1 and TRBJ2-1, with D possibly TRBD1 on 6 matching bases. The V end lost 5 bases, the J end lost 5 bases, and 26 bases lay between the germline ends. Germline CDR1 is SGHRS and CDR2 is YFSETQ. This CDR3 region has 18 residues. The CDR3 protein is CASRPDNIQGSPNNEQFF. CDR3 bases: TGCGCCAGCAGACCCGACAATATACAGGGATCGCCGAACAATGAGCAGTTCTTC.

The V and J genes are TRBV11-1 and TRBJ2-1; 9 bases match TRBD1. Germline trimming cut 6 bases from V and 8 bases from J; bases unmatched to any gene: 11. The CDR3 covers 15 residues. Germline V gene lookup returns CDR1 SGHAT and CDR2 FQDESV (reference sequence). The CDR3 DNA follows: TGTGCCAGCAGGGGACGGACAGGGGACCCCCATGAGCAGTTCTTC. As protein: CASRGRTGDPHEQFF.

This clonotype was counted only a few times. V is TRBV6-2 or TRBV6-3 and J is TRBJ2-3; 8 bases are shared with TRBD1. This CDR3 is 15 amino acids long. Per the germline V gene, CDR1 is MNHEY and CDR2 is SVGEGT. The trim removed 6 bases at V and 2 bases at J, leaving 7 bases unmatched. CDR3: CASRSGTGDTDTQYF. In DNA form, the CDR3 reads TGTGCCAGCAGATCCGGGACAGGTGACACAGATACGCAGTATTTT.

This clonotype appeared a few times. This sequence joins TRBV7-3 and TRBJ2-3; D may be TRBD1 (5 bases). The CDR3 runs to 23 residues. CDR1 and CDR2 (germline): SGHTA, FQGTGA. V was shortened by 1 base and J by 0 bases, with 32 bases between the two germline ends. The CDR3 sequence is CASSLRGPLGFTNGDSSTDTQYF. The CDR3, as DNA: TGTGCCAGCAGCTTAAGGGGCCCCCTAGGGTTCACTAATGGTGATTCTAGCACAGATACGCAGTATTTT.

The chain recombines TRBV12-3 or TRBV12-4 with TRBJ2-7; D gene unclear. V was cut by 5 bases and J by 0 bases, with 11 bases left in between. This CDR3 region has 14 residues. The CDR3 region has the DNA TGTGCCAGCAGTACCCATAGAAGCTCCTACGAGCAGTACTTC. Encoded protein: CASSTHRSSYEQYF.

This clonotype has more than one count but fewer than ten. V is TRBV29-1 and J is TRBJ2-2; D gene uncertain. There are 15 residues in the CDR3. The germline V and J ends were trimmed by 2 bases and 1 base, with 11 bases remaining between them. Germline CDR1 SQVTM, CDR2 ANQGSEA. CDR3 in DNA: TGCAGCGTTGAACTCGGACGGAGGAACACCGGGGAGCTGTTTTTT. Amino acids: CSVELGRRNTGELFF.

This clonotype was found a few times. V is TRBV12-3 or TRBV12-4 and J is TRBJ2-7; TRBD1 matches 7 bases. V dropped 6 bases and J dropped 0; count of bases not matched to a gene: 5. This CDR3 comprises 14 residues. The CDR3 sequence is CASRETGSSYEQYF. CDR3 coding DNA: TGTGCCAGCAGGGAGACAGGGAGCTCCTACGAGCAGTACTTC.

The table lists this clonotype with a few counts. V and J are TRBV12-3 or TRBV12-4 and TRBJ2-1, with 8 positions matching TRBD2. Trimming at V came to 5 bases and at J to 1 base, leaving 16 bases not matched to a gene. The CDR3 runs to 19 residues. CDR3: CASSTPAGEPTGSYNEQFF. CDR3 sequence (DNA): TGTGCCAGCAGTACCCCAGCGGGAGAGCCGACTGGGTCCTACAATGAGCAGTTCTTC.

This clonotype was detected a few times. This CDR3 reads CASSDGYMNTEAFF. As DNA, the CDR3 is TGTGCCAGCAGTGATGGGTACATGAACACTGAAGCTTTCTTT. The chain is built from TRBV6-6 and TRBJ1-1; D gene unclear. Deletions cut 5 bases from V and 0 bases from J, with 10 bases between. Germline values: CDR1 MNHNY, CDR2 SVGAGI (reference sequence). The CDR3 sequence is 14 residues long.

This chain joins TRBV12-3 or TRBV12-4 and TRBJ1-5; no clear D. This CDR3 region has 13 residues. The V gene lost 6 bases and the J gene lost 1 base, with 7 bases spanning the gap. The CDR3 nucleotides read TGTGCCAGCAGATCGGAAAGCAATCAGCCCCAGCATTTT. Translation gives CASRSESNQPQHF.

This clonotype was counted a few times. The V call is TRBV29-1, the J call TRBJ1-4; D is undetermined. CDR1 and CDR2 (germline): SQVTM, ANQGSEA. CDR3 length: 15 amino acids. Trimming stripped 0 bases from V and 0 bases from J, with 8 bases between. The CDR3 coding sequence is TGCAGCGTTGAAGATCCCGGGGCAACTAATGAAAAACTGTTTTTT. This encodes CSVEDPGATNEKLFF.

This clonotype was observed a few times. The chain combines TRBV5-6 with TRBJ2-1, with D perhaps given as TRBD1 or TRBD2 (5 bases each). From germline, CDR1 is SGHDT and CDR2 YYEEEE. The CDR3 covers 13 residues. V was trimmed by 3 bases and J by 5 bases, leaving 9 bases between them. The CDR3 spells CASSSGADNEQFF. DNA of the CDR3: TGTGCCAGCAGCTCCGGGGCCGACAATGAGCAGTTCTTC.

V usage is TRBV10-3 and J usage is TRBJ2-1; the D gene could be TRBD1 or TRBD2 (5 bases each). V shed 0 bases and J shed 7 bases, with 22 bases lying between them. The germline CDR1 and CDR2 sequences are ENHRY and SYGVKD. The CDR3 length is 18 residues. CDR3 residues: CAISESERGVEVWNEQFF. In DNA, the CDR3 is TGTGCCATCAGTGAGTCGGAAAGAGGGGTCGAAGTATGGAATGAGCAGTTCTTC.

The J gene is TRBJ1-2, the V gene TRBV7-9, with D maybe TRBD1 (5 bases). The ends were cut back, 0 bases at V and 4 bases at J, with 9 bases in the middle. This CDR3 region has 14 residues. CDR1 and CDR2 from the germline V gene are SEHNR and FQNEAQ (reference sequence). The CDR3 region is CASSLATQGYGYTF. The CDR3 DNA follows: TGTGCCAGCAGCTTAGCGACTCAGGGCTATGGCTACACCTTC.

The V call is TRBV5-1, the J call TRBJ2-7, with D tentatively TRBD1 or TRBD2 (5 bases each). Germline assignment: CDR1 SGHRS and CDR2 YFSETQ. The CDR3 covers 14 residues. Trimming removed 4 bases at V and 0 bases at J, with 11 bases between. The CDR3 DNA reads as TGCGCCAGCAGCCCGCCCGGGACCTCCTACGAGCAGTACTTC. Protein sequence: CASSPPGTSYEQYF.

The CDR3 spells CASSFETWDTQYF. DNA for the CDR3: TGTGCCAGCAGTTTTGAAACTTGGGATACGCAGTATTTT. V and J are TRBV12-3 or TRBV12-4 and TRBJ2-3, with D unclear. The V gene lost 3 bases and the J gene lost 6 bases, with 10 bases spanning the gap. The CDR3 loop spans 13 amino acids.

The chain recombines TRBV12-3 or TRBV12-4 with TRBJ1-2; a possible D gene is TRBD1 (6 bases). V was clipped by 6 bases and J by 2 bases, with 16 bases between them. The CDR3 has 15 residues. CDR3 DNA: TGTGCCAGCAGCCCGGGGGCAGACCCCAACTATGGCTACACCTTC. This sequence encodes CASSPGADPNYGYTF.